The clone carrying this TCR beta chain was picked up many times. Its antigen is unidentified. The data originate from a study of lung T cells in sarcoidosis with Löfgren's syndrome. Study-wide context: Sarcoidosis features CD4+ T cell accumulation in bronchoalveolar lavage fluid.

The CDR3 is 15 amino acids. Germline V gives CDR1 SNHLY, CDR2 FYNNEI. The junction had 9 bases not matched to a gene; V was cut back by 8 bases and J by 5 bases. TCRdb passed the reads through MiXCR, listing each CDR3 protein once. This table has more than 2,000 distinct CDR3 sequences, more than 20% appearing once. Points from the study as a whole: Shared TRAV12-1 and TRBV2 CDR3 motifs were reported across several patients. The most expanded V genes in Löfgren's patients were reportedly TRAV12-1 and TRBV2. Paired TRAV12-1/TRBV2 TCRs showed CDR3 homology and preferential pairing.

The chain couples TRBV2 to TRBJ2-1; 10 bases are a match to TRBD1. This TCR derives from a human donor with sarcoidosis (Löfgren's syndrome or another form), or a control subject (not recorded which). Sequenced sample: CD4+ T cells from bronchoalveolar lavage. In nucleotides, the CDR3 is TGTGCCAGCGGCCTAGGCGGGACAGGGGACAATGAGCAGTTCTTC. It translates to CASGLGGTGDNEQFF.